Listed below are T cell receptor beta chains from one sample, sequenced in a study of OX40 agonist ivuxolimab in advanced cancers. Profiled with immunoSEQ multiplex PCR; TCRdb holds only in-frame clones, not every one. The sample includes tens of thousands of clones, 85% to 90% seen only once; the top ten take around 4.6%. The sequences come from CD4+ or CD8+ T cells sorted from blood, collected in a trial of the OX40 agonist ivuxolimab. The receptors were sampled from an adult with an advanced solid tumor such as melanoma, head and neck, liver or kidney cancer. The CDR3 runs from the conserved cysteine through the conserved F or W. D genes are given only for firm matches. Expanded clones are given a class, and other clones once, few, many or no size at all.

length	V	J	size	D	DNA	CDR3
15	TRBV6-1	TRBJ2-7	.	TRBD2	TGTGCCAGCAGACACAGCGGGAGCCGCCCCTACGAGCAGTACTTC	CASRHSGSRPYEQYF
12	TRBV5-4	TRBJ1-2	.	TRBD1	TGTGCCAGCACCAGGGGGAACTATGGCTACACCTTC	CASTRGNYGYTF
15	TRBV2	TRBJ2-3	.	.	TGTGCCAGCGGTCCTAGGGGGATCTCCACAGATACGCAGTATTTT	CASGPRGISTDTQYF
13	TRBV7-8	TRBJ2-7	.	.	TGTGCCAGCAGCATTACTCTCGCCTACGAGCAGTACTTC	CASSITLAYEQYF
14	TRBV2	TRBJ1-3	once	.	TGTGCCAGCACGGCGGCGCACTCTGGAAACACCATATATTTT	CASTAAHSGNTIYF
15	TRBV7-9	TRBJ1-4	.	.	TGTGCCAGCAGCTTAGAATTTGGGCCTAATGAAAAACTGTTTTTT	CASSLEFGPNEKLFF
15	TRBV7-2	TRBJ2-7	.	TRBD2	TGTGCCAGCAGCTTAGGAGGCGGGACTAGCGACTACCAATACTTC	CASSLGGGTSDYQYF
15	TRBV28	TRBJ2-3	.	TRBD2	TGTGCCAGCAGTAGACTAGCGGGAGTCACAGATACGCAGTATTTT	CASSRLAGVTDTQYF
15	TRBV18	TRBJ2-1	once	TRBD2	TGTGCCAGCTCACCTATGCGCGGGGGGAACGAGGAGCAGTTCTTC	CASSPMRGGNEEQFF
20	TRBV10-1	TRBJ2-5	.	.	TGCGCCAGCAGTGAGAGCCTAATTACGGGTTTAGGGGGGTTTGGAGAGACCCAGTACTTC	CASSESLITGLGGFGETQYF
15	TRBV28	TRBJ1-5	.	.	TGTGCCAGCAGTCCCTCGCAGGGTAGCAATCAGCCCCAGCATTTT	CASSPSQGSNQPQHF
17	TRBV19	TRBJ2-1	.	.	TGTGCCAGTAGTATTGTAGCAGGAACCCACTCCTACAATGAGCAGTTCTTC	CASSIVAGTHSYNEQFF
12	TRBV12-5	TRBJ2-1	.	.	TGTGCTAGTGGTTTAGGGGACAATGAGCAGTTCTTC	CASGLGDNEQFF
13	TRBV6-1	TRBJ2-7	.	TRBD1	TGTGCCAGCAAGGGTCAGGGGGCGAACGAGCAGTACTTC	CASKGQGANEQYF
14	TRBV4-3	TRBJ1-2	.	.	TGCGCCAGCAGCCAAGAGCGAGCTAACTATGGCTACACCTTC	CASSQERANYGYTF
21	TRBV12-2	TRBJ2-7	.	.	TGTGCAAGTCGGGGTCTTGGGACAGAAAGATCCCCCGGCTCGAATCTCTACGAGCAGTACTTC	CASRGLGTERSPGSNLYEQYF
15	TRBV28	TRBJ1-1	.	.	TGTGCCAGCAGTTTAAGGCGGGGGATGAGCACTGAAGCTTTCTTT	CASSLRRGMSTEAFF
14	TRBV11-2	TRBJ1-4	.	.	TGTGCCAGCAGCTCCGGCGGGGCTAATGAAAAACTGTTTTTT	CASSSGGANEKLFF